This T cell receptor beta chain derives from a study of response to subunit inactivated influenza vaccine. TCRdb reprocessed the RT-PCR reads with MiXCR, giving one entry per CDR3 protein. The table has hundreds of thousands of distinct CDR3 sequences, around 15% seen once. This clonotype showed up just a few times. Germline V gives CDR1 MNHNS, CDR2 SASEGT. The CDR3 length is 13 residues. Trimming took 6 bases from V and 4 from J, leaving 11 bases between them. The sequence was collected from a man aged 45 to 65 who received an inactivated influenza vaccine. The gene calls are TRBV6-1 and TRBJ2-3, with D tentatively TRBD2 (5 bases). Source: PBMCs from blood, taken around 14 days before vaccination. CDR3 in amino acids: CASSRTGADTQYF. CDR3 sequence (DNA): TGTGCCAGCAGCCGGACTGGCGCAGATACGCAGTATTTT.